The next 25 T cell receptor beta chains were all read from a single sample in a study of OX40 agonist ivuxolimab in advanced cancers. Measured with immunoSEQ multiplex PCR; TCRdb has only the in-frame clones, and not every one. The data show more than 45,000 clones, with 77% seen just once and under 3% held by the top ten. The material was CD4+ or CD8+ T cells sorted from blood, obtained in a trial of the OX40 agonist ivuxolimab. Receptors were obtained from an adult with an advanced solid tumor such as melanoma, head and neck, liver or kidney cancer.

The DNA for the CDR3 is TGTGCCAGTAGTATAGGTCCCGCGTTAGGGAACACCGGGGAGCTGTTTTTT. Residues: CASSIGPALGNTGELFF. The chain combines TRBV19 with TRBJ2-2; D unclear. Deletions cut 1 base from V and 1 base from J, with 13 bases between. Per the germline V gene, CDR1 is LNHDA and CDR2 is SQIVND (reference sequence). The CDR3 spans 17 residues.

The gene calls are TRBV27 and TRBJ1-6; D gene ambiguous. Trimming took off 5 bases at V and 3 bases at J, with 8 bases between the two ends. Germline V CDR1 and CDR2: MNHEY, SMNVEV (reference sequence). CDR3 size: 14 residues. CDR3 sequence reads: CASSPNFYNSPLHF. The DNA of the CDR3 is TGTGCCAGCAGTCCCAATTTCTATAATTCACCCCTCCACTTT.

A remark on this clone: The germline gene is not matched at one end of the junction; a read error may be the cause. The V gene is TRBV5-4, the J gene TRBJ2-1; D is unresolved. Per germline, CDR1 SGHNT and CDR2 YYREEE (reference sequence). The CDR3 consists of 15 residues. DNA of the CDR3: TGTGCCAGCAACTTGGGCCCGAGCTCCTACAATGAGCAGTTCTTC. Encoded protein: CASNLGPSSYNEQFF.

The chain uses TRBV9 and TRBJ2-2, with 8 bases matching TRBD2. The CDR3 covers 17 residues. The trim removed 0 bases at V and 6 bases at J, leaving 10 bases unmatched. Germline-derived CDR1 and CDR2 are SGDLS and YYNGEE. In nucleotides, the CDR3 is TGTGCCAGCAGCGTAGGGGGCAGCGGGAGTTTTTCCGGGGAGCTGTTTTTT. It encodes CASSVGGSGSFSGELFF.

The rearrangement uses TRBV5-1 and TRBJ2-5, with D perhaps given as TRBD1 or TRBD2 (6 bases each). The germline CDR1 and CDR2 sequences are SGHRS and YFSETQ. Trimming took off 4 bases at V and 2 bases at J, with 15 bases between the two ends. The CDR3 contains 15 residues. The CDR3 protein is CASSPGGREQETQYF. In DNA form, the CDR3 reads TGCGCCAGCAGCCCCGGGGGCAGGGAGCAAGAGACCCAGTACTTC.

The rearrangement links TRBV2 to TRBJ2-7; D is uncertain. CDR3 length equals 12 residues. Trimming stripped 0 bases from V and 12 bases from J, with 12 bases between. Germline V CDR1 and CDR2: SNHLY, FYNNEI. The CDR3 DNA reads as TGTGCCAGCAGTGAAGCGCTTCGGTACCCGTACTTC. The encoded protein is CASSEALRYPYF.

This clone turned up a few times. This sequence joins TRBV9 and TRBJ2-7; D unclear. The CDR3 contains 14 residues. Between the trimmed V and J ends, which lost 0 bases and 3 bases, there was a span of 10 bases. Germline CDR1 reads SGDLS; CDR2 reads YYNGEE. In nucleotides, the CDR3 is TGTGCCAGCAGCGTAGGAGGCACGAACTACGAGCAGTACTTC. Amino acids: CASSVGGTNYEQYF.

The chain links TRBV20-1 to TRBJ2-3; D unresolved. The V end was cut by 3 bases, the J end by 3 bases, with 4 bases between. The CDR3 sequence is 11 residues long. Germline loops: CDR1 DFQATT, CDR2 SNEGSKA (reference sequence). The CDR3 here is CSASETDTQYF. CDR3 in DNA: TGCAGTGCTAGCGAGACAGATACGCAGTATTTT.

As for this clone: One end of the junction varies from germline; a read error may be responsible. The CDR3 loop is CASSLSRKNAEAFF. The CDR3 DNA reads TGTGCCAGCAGCTTGTCGCGGAAGAACGCTGAAGCTTTCTTT. The chain is built from TRBV5-6 and TRBJ1-1; D gene unclear. CDR3 length: 14 residues. Germline V gives CDR1 SGHDT, CDR2 YYEEEE.

The chain joins TRBV7-3 to TRBJ2-2; no reliable D call. The CDR3 sequence is 13 residues long. The germline CDR1 and CDR2 sequences are SGHTA and FQGTGA. The germline V and J ends were trimmed by 1 base and 3 bases, with 3 bases remaining between them. CDR3 nucleotides: TGTGCCAGCAGCTTAAGTTACACCGGGGAGCTGTTTTTT. Protein product: CASSLSYTGELFF.

This chain links TRBV28 with TRBJ2-2, with 9 positions matching TRBD2. V lost 4 bases, J lost 5 bases, and 8 bases stayed unmatched. This CDR3 is 16 amino acids long. From germline, CDR1 is MDHEN and CDR2 SYDVKM. Here the CDR3 DNA reads TGTGCCAGCAGTTGGGGTAGCGGGAGTTTTACCGGGGAGCTGTTTTTT. The encoded protein is CASSWGSGSFTGELFF.

V is TRBV5-4 and J is TRBJ2-3, with D perhaps assigned TRBD1 or TRBD2 (5 bases each). In germline, CDR1 is SGHNT, CDR2 YYREEE (reference sequence). Trimming took 2 bases from V and 2 from J, leaving 9 bases between them. This CDR3 contains 14 residues. CDR3 nucleotides: TGTGCCAGCAGCTTACCGGGGACCACAGATACGCAGTATTTT. Protein: CASSLPGTTDTQYF.

The gene calls are TRBV10-1 and TRBJ1-1; 9 bases map to TRBD1. Germline V gene data show CDR1 as WNHNN and CDR2 as SYGVQD (reference sequence). The V and J ends lost 8 bases and 1 base, in that order; junction bases with no gene match: 2. This CDR3 has 13 amino acids. CDR3 sequence (DNA): TGCGCCAGCCAGGACAGGGGGAACACTGAAGCTTTCTTT. It is translated as CASQDRGNTEAFF.

This chain joins TRBV9 and TRBJ1-2; perhaps TRBD1 as D (6 bases). CDR1 is SGDLS, CDR2 YYNGEE, per germline. Between the trimmed V and J ends, which lost 3 bases and 5 bases, there was a span of 17 bases. CDR3 length: 15 amino acids. Here the CDR3 DNA reads TGTGCCAGCAGCGACAGGGTACGGGGGGTTTATGGCTACACCTTC. Protein product: CASSDRVRGVYGYTF.

The J gene is TRBJ2-5, the V gene TRBV5-1, with 8 bases lining up with TRBD1. Unmatched junction bases numbered 8, after V lost 7 bases and J lost 6 bases. The CDR3 contains 13 residues. From germline, CDR1 is SGHRS and CDR2 YFSETQ. The CDR3 coding sequence is TGCGCCAGCCGATCCCGGGACAGGCAGACCCAGTACTTC. It encodes CASRSRDRQTQYF.

The V and J genes are TRBV18 and TRBJ2-7, with 7 bases matching TRBD1. Germline CDR1 is KGHSH and CDR2 is LQKENI. The CDR3 covers 16 residues. V lost 3 bases and J lost 2; bases outside the gene matches: 10. The CDR3 sequence: CASSPTGGQITYEQYF. DNA of the CDR3: TGTGCCAGCTCACCCACTGGGGGACAGATAACCTACGAGCAGTACTTC.

The chain combines TRBV19 with TRBJ1-3; 9 nucleotides align to TRBD1. Germline V gene sequence: CDR1 LNHDA, CDR2 SQIVND (reference sequence). The CDR3 has 17 residues. V shed 10 bases and J 0 bases; nucleotides not matched to a gene: 13. The CDR3 nucleotides are TGTGCCACCAAACCAGCACAGGGGGCTTACTCTGGAAACACCATATATTTT. Translation: CATKPAQGAYSGNTIYF.

The V gene is TRBV5-4, the J gene TRBJ2-3, with 12 positions matching TRBD2. The ends lost 1 base at V and 4 bases at J; junction bases unmatched: 7. Germline V gives CDR1 SGHNT, CDR2 YYREEE (reference sequence). CDR3 size: 17 residues. The CDR3: CASSLSTSGRRSDTQYF. In nucleotides, the CDR3 is TGTGCCAGCAGCTTGTCGACTAGCGGGAGAAGATCAGATACGCAGTATTTT. Together with reference TRBV5-4 and TRBJ2-3, the CDR3 gives the full variable domain: ETGVTQSPTHLIKTRGQQVTLRCSSQSGHNTVSWYQQALGQGPQFIFQYYREEENGRGNFPPRFSGLQFPNYSSELNVNALELDDSALYLCASSLSTSGRRSDTQYFGPGTRLTVL.

V gene TRBV4-1 combines with J gene TRBJ1-1; tentatively, D is TRBD1 (5 bases). Trimming stripped 4 bases from V and 5 bases from J, with 17 bases between. CDR3 length: 15 residues. Germline V lookup: CDR1 MGHRA, CDR2 YSYEKL. CDR3 in DNA: TGCGCCAGCAGCCCCGGCCAGGGTGTTTGGACTGAAGCTTTCTTT. It is translated as CASSPGQGVWTEAFF.

V usage is TRBV19 and J usage is TRBJ1-1; possibly TRBD1 for D (6 bases). There are 15 residues in the CDR3. Trimming removed 5 bases at V and 5 bases at J, with 18 bases between. CDR1 is LNHDA, CDR2 SQIVND, per germline (reference sequence). The CDR3 here is CASSALGQLGTEAFF. The CDR3 DNA is TGTGCCAGTAGTGCCCTAGGACAGCTGGGGACTGAAGCTTTCTTT.

V is TRBV11-3 and J is TRBJ2-7, with a weak D call TRBD2 (6 bases). Germline V gene sequence: CDR1 SGHNT, CDR2 YENEEA. CDR3 length: 13 residues. Trimming took off 5 bases at V and 3 bases at J, with 11 bases between the two ends. The CDR3 here is CASSPEGGYEQYF. The CDR3 DNA is TGTGCCAGCAGCCCGGAGGGAGGCTACGAGCAGTACTTC.

The chain combines TRBV5-8 with TRBJ1-2, with 8 bases lining up with TRBD1. The germline V gene has CDR1 SGHTS and CDR2 YDEGEE. This CDR3 comprises 12 residues. Unmatched junction bases numbered 2, after V lost 4 bases and J lost 6 bases. CDR3 bases: TGTGCCAGCAGCAAGGACAGGGATGGCTACACCTTC. Protein sequence: CASSKDRDGYTF.

Comments on this clone: One end of the junction fails to match germline, which may point to a read error. This chain connects TRBV2 to TRBJ2-1, with D possibly being TRBD1 (6 bases). Germline CDR1 is SNHLY and CDR2 is FYNNEI. The CDR3 has 17 amino acids. CDR3 residues: CASSEDMVRGYNNEQFF. CDR3 in DNA: TGTGCCAGCAGCGAAGATATGGTAAGGGGGTATAACAATGAGCAGTTCTTC. Using reference TRBV2 and TRBJ2-1 for the parts outside the CDR3, the full variable domain is EPEVTQTPSHQVTQMGQEVILRCVPISNHLYFYWYRQILGQKVEFLVSFYNNEISEKSEIFDDQFSVERPDGSNFTLKIRSTKLEDSAMYFCASSEDMVRGYNNEQFFGPGTRLTVL.

This clone was counted only a few times. The V gene is TRBV5-5, the J gene TRBJ2-1; D tentatively reads TRBD1 or TRBD2 (5 bases each). Trimming shortened V by 10 bases and J by 2 bases, and 16 bases separated the two germline ends. CDR1 SGHKS and CDR2 YYEKEE come from the germline V gene (reference sequence). This CDR3 contains 14 residues. The chain's CDR3 is CAAGSGTPYNEQFF. DNA for the CDR3: TGTGCCGCTGGGTCGGGGACCCCCTACAATGAGCAGTTCTTC.

The rearrangement links TRBV28 to TRBJ1-2; D remains ambiguous. Germline V gene sequence: CDR1 MDHEN, CDR2 SYDVKM. The CDR3 consists of 15 residues. The V gene lost 2 bases and the J gene lost 7 bases, with 17 bases spanning the gap. The CDR3 loop is CASSLQPQGYRGYTF. The CDR3 DNA is TGTGCCAGCAGTTTACAGCCACAAGGCTATCGTGGCTACACCTTC.